The 14 T cell receptor beta chains below all came from one sample that was sequenced in a study of blood T cell repertoires in COVID-19. Sequencing used immunoSEQ multiplex PCR; TCRdb keeps in-frame clones, though not all of them. The sample has 70,000 to 95,000 clones, roughly 90% seen once; the top ten hold 6% to 8.5%. The sequenced material came from peripheral blood. These receptors all stem from a man between 65 and 79 years old with acute or convalescent COVID-19.

The genes are TRBV10-3 and TRBJ2-1, with 8 bases fitting TRBD1. With 7 bases clipped from V and 6 bases from J, the junction kept 11 bases outside the gene matches. Germline loops: CDR1 ENHRY, CDR2 SYGVKD. This CDR3 contains 15 residues. Here the CDR3 DNA reads TGTGCCATCAATCGACAGGGGATGTCTGGCAATGAGCAGTTCTTC. This gives the protein CAINRQGMSGNEQFF.

The rearrangement joins TRBV5-6 to TRBJ2-2, with 9 positions matching TRBD2. CDR3 size: 16 residues. V lost 2 bases to trimming and J lost 4 bases; unmatched junction nucleotides: 6. Germline assignment: CDR1 SGHDT and CDR2 YYEEEE. CDR3 DNA: TGTGCCAGCAGCTTTCGGGGTAGCGGGGGCACCGGGGAGCTGTTTTTT. It encodes CASSFRGSGGTGELFF.

The chain has TRBV5-1 and TRBJ2-3, with 10 bases aligning to TRBD1. CDR3 length equals 15 residues. V dropped 4 bases and J dropped 3; count of bases not matched to a gene: 5. Germline V gene data show CDR1 as SGHRS and CDR2 as YFSETQ. In DNA, the CDR3 is TGCGCCAGCAGCACCGGACAGGGGGGGACAGATACGCAGTATTTT. Translation: CASSTGQGGTDTQYF.

The V and J genes are TRBV6-5 and TRBJ1-5, with 7 bases lining up with TRBD1. The CDR3 sequence is 12 residues long. Germline CDR1 MNHEY, CDR2 SVGAGI. Germline trimming cut 6 bases from V and 5 bases from J; bases unmatched to any gene: 1. The CDR3: CASRTGDQPQHF. The CDR3 nucleotides read TGTGCCAGCAGAACAGGGGATCAGCCCCAGCATTTT.

The chain links TRBV6-2 or TRBV6-3 to TRBJ2-1; D may be TRBD1 (6 bases). The CDR3 extends over 13 amino acids. V was pared by 4 bases and J by 6 bases, with 10 bases between. Germline CDR1 MNHEY, CDR2 SVGEGT. This CDR3 is CASSWAGVNEQFF. Here the CDR3 DNA reads TGTGCCAGCAGTTGGGCAGGGGTCAATGAGCAGTTCTTC.

This clone was detected only once. This CDR3 reads CASSRSDRVAFF. The CDR3 DNA sequence: TGTGCCAGCAGCCGGTCCGACAGGGTGGCGTTCTTC. The chain carries TRBV5-4 and TRBJ2-1, with 7 bases lining up with TRBD1. This CDR3 has 12 amino acids. Germline CDR1 reads SGHNT; CDR2 reads YYREEE (reference sequence). After removal of 4 bases from V and 15 bases from J, the junction contained 10 bases not matched to a gene. The variable domain in full, with the rest retrieved from reference TRBV5-4 and TRBJ2-1, is ETGVTQSPTHLIKTRGQQVTLRCSSQSGHNTVSWYQQALGQGPQFIFQYYREEENGRGNFPPRFSGLQFPNYSSELNVNALELDDSALYLCASSRSDRVAFFGPGTRLTVL.

The V and J genes are TRBV14 and TRBJ2-2, with D possibly being TRBD2 (7 bases). V was cut by 4 bases and J by 4 bases, with 13 bases left in between. Germline V CDR1 and CDR2: SGHDN, FVKESK. The CDR3 loop spans 15 amino acids. CDR3 in DNA: TGTGCCAGCAGCCTAGGGGGGGGTCCCACCGGGGAGCTGTTTTTT. Amino acid sequence: CASSLGGGPTGELFF.

The CDR3 here is CASSSVAGDNEQFF. The DNA of the CDR3 is TGTGCCAGCAGCTCCGTAGCGGGAGACAATGAGCAGTTCTTC. The chain links TRBV5-4 to TRBJ2-1, with 9 bases lining up with TRBD2. There are 14 residues in the CDR3. The germline CDR1 and CDR2 sequences are SGHNT and YYREEE (reference sequence). V gave up 3 bases and J gave up 5 bases; unmatched junction bases: 3.

The V and J genes are TRBV11-2 and TRBJ1-1; 10 nucleotides match TRBD1. J gave up 4 bases and V 2 bases, and 7 bases lay outside the gene matches. CDR3 size: 16 residues. The germline V gene has CDR1 SGHAT and CDR2 FQNNGV. This CDR3 reads CASSLIRDRGTTEAFF. The CDR3 coding sequence is TGTGCCAGCAGCTTAATCCGGGACAGGGGAACCACTGAAGCTTTCTTT. Together with reference TRBV11-2 and TRBJ1-1, the CDR3 gives the full variable domain: EAGVAQSPRYKIIEKRQSVAFWCNPISGHATLYWYQQILGQGPKLLIQFQNNGVVDDSQLPKDRFSAERLKGVDSTLKIQPAKLEDSAVYLCASSLIRDRGTTEAFFGQGTRLTVV.

V is TRBV27 and J is TRBJ2-5; D not resolved. Trimming shortened V by 0 bases and J by 2 bases, and 10 bases separated the two germline ends. Germline V CDR1 and CDR2: MNHEY, SMNVEV (reference sequence). This CDR3 has 15 amino acids. This chain's CDR3 is CASSLSYKQQETQYF. DNA of the CDR3: TGTGCCAGCAGTTTATCTTATAAACAACAAGAGACCCAGTACTTC.

The V gene is TRBV5-6, the J gene TRBJ2-2; TRBD2 matches 8 bases. CDR3 length equals 16 residues. From germline, CDR1 is SGHDT and CDR2 YYEEEE. J gave up 5 bases and V 1 base, and 7 bases lay outside the gene matches. The CDR3: CASSLPGGSETGELFF. The CDR3, as DNA: TGTGCCAGCAGCTTGCCGGGAGGGAGTGAGACCGGGGAGCTGTTTTTT.

This rearrangement joins TRBV18 to TRBJ2-7; 8 nucleotides line up with TRBD2. After removal of 3 bases from V and 3 bases from J, the junction contained 7 bases not matched to a gene. Germline V gene lookup returns CDR1 KGHSH and CDR2 LQKENI. This CDR3 region has 15 residues. The CDR3 here is CASSPYSGDNYEQYF. CDR3 in DNA: TGTGCCAGCTCACCTTATAGCGGGGACAACTACGAGCAGTACTTC.

The rearrangement links TRBV20-1 to TRBJ2-1, with TRBD2 matching 9 bases. The CDR3 sequence is 14 residues long. Germline-derived CDR1 and CDR2 are DFQATT and SNEGSKA (reference sequence). V lost 3 bases, J lost 4 bases, and 4 bases stayed unmatched. In DNA form, the CDR3 reads TGCAGTGCTAGTCCCACTAGCGGGTACAATGAGCAGTTCTTC. Protein: CSASPTSGYNEQFF.

The chain links TRBV7-6 to TRBJ1-5; 8 bases align to TRBD1. The germline V gene encodes CDR1 SGHVS and CDR2 FNYEAQ. The CDR3 loop spans 14 amino acids. Germline trimming cut 5 bases from V and 5 bases from J; bases unmatched to any gene: 5. CDR3 sequence: CASSRGQGDQPQHF. The CDR3 nucleotides are TGTGCCAGCAGCCGCGGACAGGGAGATCAGCCCCAGCATTTT.